The present T cell receptor beta chain was sequenced within a study of blood T cell repertoires in COVID-19. Turning to the study itself: The origin of the acute and convalescent COVID-19 samples was the United States, Italy and Spain. PBMCs, B-cell-depleted T cells, or T cells provided the cDNA or gDNA that made up the material.

The germline CDR1 and CDR2 sequences are LNHDA and SQIVND (reference sequence). The trim removed 0 bases at V and 2 bases at J, leaving 12 bases unmatched. This CDR3 is built from 18 residues. As handled by the study authors: Reference gene primer amplification gave estimated nucleated cell counts. Generated by immunoSEQ multiplex PCR, the TCRdb table keeps only in-frame clones and is missing some. That table furnishes V, J and clone size, whereas the DNA furnished D and trimming. The sample yields about 150,000 clones, over 90% seen once. Sequencing used peripheral blood. The TCR comes from a man aged 45-65 years with acute or convalescent COVID-19. The chain recombines TRBV19 with TRBJ2-7; 8 nucleotides match TRBD2. DNA for the CDR3: TGTGCCAGTAGTATAGATCTCCAAGCGGGAGCGCTCACCTACGAGCAGTACTTC. It specifies CASSIDLQAGALTYEQYF.